Below are 32 T cell receptor beta chains sequenced from a single sample in a study of shared clonotypes between healthy human individuals. The table came from immunoSEQ multiplex PCR; TCRdb's copy has only in-frame clones and leaves some out. There are 2 million or so clones in the sample; roughly 96% occur only once, and about 0.13% lies in the top ten. The sample was naive CD4+ T cells sorted from blood. Indicated subset: CD45RA+ positively selected. These TCRs come from a man aged 18 to 30 in good health.

This clone was recorded once. The chain joins TRBV6-6 to TRBJ1-5; 7 nucleotides line up with TRBD1. This CDR3 has 16 residues. V gave up 0 bases and J gave up 2 bases; unmatched junction bases: 4. The V gene's germline CDR1 is MNHNY and CDR2 SVGAGI (reference sequence). In DNA form, the CDR3 reads TGTGCCAGCAGTTACTCTAACAGGGGAGGCAATCAGCCCCAGCATTTT. It is translated as CASSYSNRGGNQPQHF.

CDR3 residues: CASSPGPNQETQYF. The CDR3 DNA follows: TGTGCCAGCAGTCCGGGACCAAACCAAGAGACCCAGTACTTC. This chain joins TRBV6-5 and TRBJ2-5; tentatively, D is TRBD1 or TRBD2 (5 bases each). Germline V lookup: CDR1 MNHEY, CDR2 SVGAGI. The CDR3 consists of 14 residues. The ends were cut back, 5 bases at V and 0 bases at J, with 10 bases in the middle.

The V call is TRBV4-1, the J call TRBJ1-4; D gene uncertain. V was cut by 2 bases and J by 0 bases, with 10 bases left in between. The CDR3 covers 16 residues. Germline loops: CDR1 MGHRA, CDR2 YSYEKL. CDR3 residues: CASSQPGASTNEKLFF. CDR3 in DNA: TGCGCCAGCAGCCAACCTGGTGCTTCAACTAATGAAAAACTGTTTTTT.

The CDR3 loop is CASSQEWTGRDTQYF. CDR3 nucleotides: TGCGCCAGCAGCCAAGAATGGACAGGGCGGGATACGCAGTATTTT. The rearrangement links TRBV4-3 to TRBJ2-3, with 8 bases fitting TRBD1. This CDR3 region has 15 residues. The trim removed 0 bases at V and 6 bases at J, leaving 5 bases unmatched. The germline gives CDR1 LGHNA, CDR2 YSLEER.

V is TRBV4-3 and J is TRBJ2-7, with a weak D call TRBD1 (6 bases). The germline V gene has CDR1 LGHNA and CDR2 YSLEER. Trimming took off 3 bases at V and 0 bases at J, with 21 bases between the two ends. The CDR3 totals 18 residues. CDR3 bases: TGCGCCAGCAGCCATCAATGGGCGACGACAGGATACTCCTACGAGCAGTACTTC. Its translation: CASSHQWATTGYSYEQYF.

The chain couples TRBV6-5 to TRBJ2-1; TRBD2 agrees at 16 bases. The CDR3 is 13 amino acids. CDR1 MNHEY and CDR2 SVGAGI come from the germline V gene. With V trimmed by 5 bases and J by 13 bases, 2 bases remained unmatched. CDR3 DNA: TGTGCCAGCAGTGGGACTAGCGGGAGGGCTCAGTTCTTC. It encodes CASSGTSGRAQFF.

The chain joins TRBV10-3 to TRBJ2-2, with D possibly matching TRBD2 (5 bases). Germline CDR1 and CDR2: ENHRY and SYGVKD. V was cut by 10 bases and J by 5 bases, with 17 bases left in between. The CDR3 length is 14 residues. The CDR3 nucleotides are TGTGCCACTGAAACTGGGAGTGGGACCGGGGAGCTGTTTTTT. It specifies CATETGSGTGELFF.

V gene TRBV7-2 combines with J gene TRBJ2-7, with 10 positions matching TRBD2. Germline lookup yields CDR1 SGHTA and CDR2 FQGNSA. Trimming removed 1 base from V and 5 bases from J; junction bases left unmatched: 8. CDR3 length: 16 residues. The DNA for the CDR3 is TGTGCCAGCAGCTTAGAGGGTAGCGGGAGGCCCCACGAGCAGTACTTC. Its protein product is CASSLEGSGRPHEQYF.

V is TRBV19 and J is TRBJ2-2; 9 positions match TRBD1. V lost 6 bases and J lost 5; bases outside the gene matches: 10. The CDR3 covers 16 residues. Germline V gives CDR1 LNHDA, CDR2 SQIVND (reference sequence). This chain's CDR3 is CASSPTGGTLTGELFF. DNA of the CDR3: TGTGCCAGTAGCCCGACAGGGGGTACCTTGACCGGGGAGCTGTTTTTT.

A remark on this clone: Other nucleotide sequences from this sample produce the same CDR3. V and J are TRBV7-2 and TRBJ1-1, with 8 nucleotides matching TRBD1. V was clipped by 5 bases and J by 2 bases; unmatched bases: 4. The CDR3 extends over 14 amino acids. The germline CDR1 and CDR2 sequences are SGHTA and FQGNSA. As DNA, the CDR3 is TGTGCCAGCAGCCTGGGACAGGCAAACACTGAAGCTTTCTTT. Amino acid sequence: CASSLGQANTEAFF.

V usage is TRBV4-1 and J usage is TRBJ2-2; TRBD2 aligns across 12 bases. Germline CDR1 MGHRA, CDR2 YSYEKL. This CDR3 is 18 amino acids long. The V gene end was trimmed by 1 base and the J gene end by 6 bases; junction bases not matched to a gene: 9. The CDR3 is CASSQAMASGRAPGELFF. The CDR3 DNA reads as TGCGCCAGCAGCCAAGCGATGGCTAGCGGGAGGGCCCCCGGGGAGCTGTTTTTT.

The chain links TRBV9 to TRBJ2-5; D is undetermined. This CDR3 comprises 14 residues. Germline V CDR1 and CDR2: SGDLS, YYNGEE. Trimming took 4 bases from V and 9 from J, leaving 19 bases between them. CDR3 bases: TGTGCCAGCAGCCCCAGTAGACTCCCGCAGGCCCAGTACTTC. Translated: CASSPSRLPQAQYF.

Comment on this clone: Other DNA sequences in the sample encode the same CDR3. The rearrangement uses TRBV7-2 and TRBJ2-1; D gene unclear. This CDR3 is 15 amino acids long. Germline V gives CDR1 SGHTA, CDR2 FQGNSA. The ends were cut back, 1 base at V and 6 bases at J, with 13 bases in the middle. CDR3 nucleotide sequence: TGTGCCAGCAGCTTAGGTTTAGCTGGGTCCAATGAGCAGTTCTTC. It specifies CASSLGLAGSNEQFF.

The J gene is TRBJ2-1, the V gene TRBV18; weak D call: TRBD1 (6 bases). CDR1 and CDR2 from the germline V gene are KGHSH and LQKENI. This CDR3 is 17 amino acids long. The V gene lost 1 base and the J gene lost 9 bases, with 22 bases spanning the gap. CDR3 region: CASSPLTGSPVLTEQFF. CDR3 DNA sequence: TGTGCCAGCTCACCACTCACAGGGTCTCCCGTCCTTACTGAGCAGTTCTTC.

The rearrangement joins TRBV2 to TRBJ2-7, with D perhaps TRBD2 (5 bases). Trimming shortened V by 7 bases and J by 4 bases, and 20 bases separated the two germline ends. CDR1 is SNHLY and CDR2 is FYNNEI in the germline V gene. The CDR3 loop spans 15 amino acids. The CDR3 sequence is CASTTTGRRLYEQYF. The DNA for the CDR3 is TGTGCCAGCACCACTACGGGAAGGCGCCTTTACGAGCAGTACTTC.

This clone showed up just once. V usage is TRBV5-4 and J usage is TRBJ2-2, with TRBD1 as a possible D gene (5 bases). Germline V CDR1 and CDR2: SGHNT, YYREEE (reference sequence). The CDR3 has 15 amino acids. The germline V and J ends were trimmed by 4 bases and 1 base, with 11 bases remaining between them. The chain's CDR3 is CASSHPTENTGELFF. DNA for the CDR3: TGTGCCAGCAGCCACCCGACAGAGAACACCGGGGAGCTGTTTTTT.

This clone was counted many times. The rearrangement links TRBV7-9 to TRBJ2-7; maybe TRBD2 (5 bases). The CDR3 runs to 14 residues. Per germline, CDR1 SEHNR and CDR2 FQNEAQ (reference sequence). V lost 5 bases to trimming and J lost 4 bases, with 15 bases between them. In DNA form, the CDR3 reads TGTGCCAGCAGCACGGGGAAGTCCTCGTACGAGCAGTACTTC. Translated: CASSTGKSSYEQYF.

As regards this clone: The same CDR3 arises from other DNA sequences in this sample as well. The rearrangement links TRBV20-1 to TRBJ2-5; D is unclear. The CDR3 length is 10 residues. Trimming left V 4 bases short and J 4 bases short, with 4 bases between. From germline, CDR1 is DFQATT and CDR2 SNEGSKA (reference sequence). The CDR3 loop is CSATGETQYF. The CDR3 bases are TGCAGTGCTACAGGAGAGACCCAGTACTTC.

The chain links TRBV18 to TRBJ1-2, with D possibly matching TRBD1 (6 bases). The V gene's germline CDR1 is KGHSH and CDR2 LQKENI. V shed 1 base and J shed 1 base, with 10 bases lying between them. This CDR3 is 15 amino acids long. The DNA of the CDR3 is TGTGCCAGCTCACCACGAGGGGGAGATAACTATGGCTACACCTTC. This codes for CASSPRGGDNYGYTF.

This clone was seen many times. The chain is built from TRBV28 and TRBJ1-2; TRBD1 aligns across 7 bases. Germline CDR1 reads MDHEN; CDR2 reads SYDVKM. After removal of 5 bases from V and 2 bases from J, the junction contained 11 bases not matched to a gene. The CDR3 spans 16 residues. The CDR3 sequence is CASSPPDRLQNYGYTF. DNA for the CDR3: TGTGCCAGCAGTCCACCGGACAGGCTCCAGAACTATGGCTACACCTTC.

The gene calls are TRBV28 and TRBJ2-7; D remains ambiguous. Germline loops: CDR1 MDHEN, CDR2 SYDVKM. The length of the CDR3 is 15 residues. The V end was cut by 3 bases, the J end by 3 bases, with 15 bases between. The CDR3 nucleotides read TGTGCCAGCAGTTTCACCGGAACCTCCAACTACGAGCAGTACTTC. Its protein is CASSFTGTSNYEQYF.

The chain employs TRBV7-9 and TRBJ2-7; D not certain. This CDR3 spans 12 amino acids. Per germline, CDR1 SEHNR and CDR2 FQNEAQ (reference sequence). The germline V and J ends were trimmed by 4 bases and 5 bases, with 9 bases remaining between them. CDR3 in amino acids: CASSSPPHEQYF. In DNA, the CDR3 is TGTGCCAGCAGCTCCCCCCCCCACGAGCAGTACTTC.

The V call is TRBV10-3, the J call TRBJ2-5, with D possibly called TRBD1 or TRBD2 (6 bases each). V lost 3 bases and J 2 bases, leaving 16 bases between the germline ends. Germline-derived CDR1 and CDR2 are ENHRY and SYGVKD. The CDR3 totals 16 residues. The CDR3 sequence is CAISDRSQGRQETQYF. CDR3 DNA sequence: TGTGCCATCAGTGATAGAAGTCAGGGGAGGCAAGAGACCCAGTACTTC.

Concerning this clone: Other DNA sequences in the sample encode the same CDR3. The chain is built from TRBV20-1 and TRBJ2-3, with D hard to call. The CDR3 has 10 amino acids. V was pared by 7 bases and J by 1 base, with 3 bases between. Germline V CDR1 and CDR2: DFQATT, SNEGSKA (reference sequence). The CDR3 bases are TGCAGTGTCCGCACAGATACGCAGTATTTT. Amino acid sequence: CSVRTDTQYF.

The rearrangement links TRBV6-1 to TRBJ1-2; 9 bases match TRBD1. CDR1 and CDR2 from the germline V gene are MNHNS and SASEGT. The CDR3 has 14 amino acids. V lost 6 bases, J lost 7 bases, and 9 bases stayed unmatched. The CDR3 sequence: CASSPTGGGGGYTF. The CDR3 region has the DNA TGTGCCAGCAGCCCTACAGGGGGCGGAGGTGGCTACACCTTC.

This chain links TRBV7-8 with TRBJ2-7; 12 bases line up with TRBD1. This CDR3 region has 16 residues. The V segment lost 4 bases and the J segment 4 bases; nucleotides outside the gene matches: 8. Germline CDR1 SGHVS, CDR2 FQNEAQ. CDR3 in amino acids: CASSYTRDRGRYEQYF. The CDR3 nucleotides are TGTGCCAGCAGCTATACCCGGGACAGGGGGCGATACGAGCAGTACTTC.

The chain joins TRBV6-1 to TRBJ1-6; D remains ambiguous. Trimming took off 4 bases at V and 2 bases at J, with 9 bases between the two ends. The CDR3 consists of 15 residues. Germline V gene lookup returns CDR1 MNHNS and CDR2 SASEGT. CDR3 sequence (DNA): TGTGCCAGCAGTGGAGCAGACACCTATAATTCACCCCTCCACTTT. It is translated as CASSGADTYNSPLHF.

V usage is TRBV6-6 and J usage is TRBJ1-6; 8 nucleotides agree with TRBD1. The CDR3 totals 14 residues. V gave up 6 bases and J gave up 7 bases; unmatched junction bases: 5. Germline V gene lookup returns CDR1 MNHNY and CDR2 SVGAGI (reference sequence). In nucleotides, the CDR3 is TGTGCCAGCAGGGGGACAGGCGAAAATTCACCCCTCCACTTT. Translated, it gives CASRGTGENSPLHF.

CDR3 sequence reads: CASSLVPGGRTDTQYF. The CDR3 DNA reads TGTGCCAGCAGCTTAGTACCGGGGGGACGCACAGATACGCAGTATTTT. The gene calls are TRBV7-2 and TRBJ2-3, with 7 positions matching TRBD2. Germline CDR1 and CDR2: SGHTA and FQGNSA. The CDR3 has 16 amino acids. V shed 1 base, J shed 1 base, and the junction held 5 bases outside the gene matches. Complete variable domain (other parts from reference TRBV7-2 and TRBJ2-3): GAGVSQSPSNKVTEKGKDVELRCDPISGHTALYWYRQSLGQGLEFLIYFQGNSAPDKSGLPSDRFSAERTGGSVSTLTIQRTQQEDSAVYLCASSLVPGGRTDTQYFGPGTRLTVL.

The chain uses TRBV5-1 and TRBJ2-1, with D perhaps matching TRBD2 (6 bases). The CDR3 length is 16 residues. Trimming removed 0 bases from V and 7 bases from J, with 17 bases in between. Germline lookup yields CDR1 SGHRS and CDR2 YFSETQ. For the CDR3, the DNA is TGCGCCAGCAGCTTGGATGGCCTAGCCGGAGGGAATGAGCAGTTCTTC. Translated: CASSLDGLAGGNEQFF.

The V and J genes are TRBV11-2 and TRBJ1-4; D is unclear. The CDR3 contains 15 residues. Per germline, CDR1 SGHAT and CDR2 FQNNGV. V lost 5 bases, J lost 0 bases, and 10 bases lay in between. Here the CDR3 DNA reads TGTGCCAGCAGCCCAATCCTTGCAACTAATGAAAAACTGTTTTTT. Translated: CASSPILATNEKLFF.

This chain uses TRBV6-1 with TRBJ1-4, with D possibly TRBD1 on 5 matching bases. Germline CDR1 and CDR2: MNHNS and SASEGT. This CDR3 is 15 amino acids long. Trimming took 0 bases from V and 8 from J, leaving 13 bases between them. This CDR3 is CASSEANYWGEKLFF. The CDR3 nucleotides read TGTGCCAGCAGTGAAGCTAACTACTGGGGGGAAAAACTGTTTTTT.